Shown below are 15 T cell receptor beta chains from a single sample sequenced in a study of shared clonotypes between healthy human individuals. Some clones are missing from TCRdb's copy, which holds only in-frame ones; the method was immunoSEQ multiplex PCR. The table shows millions of clones, with more than 85% occurring only once. Sequencing was performed on naive CD4+ T cells from PBMCs. Subset given: CD45RA+ positively selected. The receptors were gathered from a man aged 18 to 35 in good health. Some clones in this sample may be carry-over from other donors' samples.

The chain recombines TRBV7-9 with TRBJ1-5; no clear D gene. This CDR3 comprises 14 residues. CDR1 SEHNR and CDR2 FQNEAQ come from the germline V gene (reference sequence). Trimming removed 1 base at V and 7 bases at J, with 11 bases between. The CDR3, as DNA: TGTGCCAGCAGCTTAGACGGCATGAGGCAGCCCCAGCATTTT. Amino acids: CASSLDGMRQPQHF.

This chain uses TRBV28 with TRBJ2-7; unclear D gene. Germline lookup yields CDR1 MDHEN and CDR2 SYDVKM. The germline V and J ends were trimmed by 7 bases and 2 bases, with 6 bases remaining between them. The CDR3 has 11 amino acids. The CDR3 reads CASTTAYEQYF. The CDR3 region has the DNA TGTGCCAGCACCACAGCCTACGAGCAGTACTTC.

This clone was recorded once. The DNA for the CDR3 is TGTGCCTGGAGTGTGGACAGGGTTCAGCCCCAGCATTTT. This encodes CAWSVDRVQPQHF. The V gene is TRBV30, the J gene TRBJ1-5; 8 bases match TRBD1. The CDR3 runs 13 residues. The V gene's germline CDR1 is GTSNPN and CDR2 SVGIG (reference sequence). The J segment lost 6 bases and the V segment lost 0 bases, leaving 1 base of the junction unmatched.

V is TRBV7-9 and J is TRBJ2-3; D might be TRBD1 (6 bases). Germline V CDR1 and CDR2: SEHNR, FQNEAQ (reference sequence). V lost 5 bases and J lost 3, with 12 bases in between. The CDR3 has 14 residues. The CDR3 nucleotides are TGTGCCAGCAGCGTACAGGGTGGGACAGATACGCAGTATTTT. Translation gives CASSVQGGTDTQYF.

V usage is TRBV15 and J usage is TRBJ1-5; no firm D call. V dropped 0 bases and J dropped 7 bases, with 10 bases sitting between them. Germline values: CDR1 LNHNV, CDR2 YYDKDF (reference sequence). CDR3 length: 14 amino acids. The CDR3 DNA sequence: TGTGCCACCAGCAGAGATCTCTTGGTCCAGCCCCAGCATTTT. It specifies CATSRDLLVQPQHF.

Details on this clone: Other DNA sequences of this sample code for an identical CDR3. J is TRBJ1-5 and V is TRBV6-1, with TRBD1 identical over 9 bases. V was pared by 6 bases and J by 4 bases, with 4 bases of the junction left unmatched. Germline V lookup: CDR1 MNHNS, CDR2 SASEGT. The CDR3 is 14 residues long. For the CDR3, the DNA is TGTGCCAGCAGCCCGACAGGGGGGAATCAGCCCCAGCATTTT. Its translation: CASSPTGGNQPQHF.

The V call is TRBV2, the J call TRBJ2-5; 7 bases match TRBD2. Germline assignment: CDR1 SNHLY and CDR2 FYNNEI. J lost 5 bases, V lost 6 bases, and 6 bases had no gene match. The CDR3 is made up of 13 amino acids. The CDR3 is CASRDTSAETQYF. For the CDR3, the DNA is TGTGCCAGCAGAGATACTAGCGCCGAGACCCAGTACTTC.

V gene TRBV28 combines with J gene TRBJ1-2; D uncertain. CDR3 length: 12 amino acids. The ends were cut back, 6 bases at V and 3 bases at J, with 8 bases in the middle. Germline V gene lookup returns CDR1 MDHEN and CDR2 SYDVKM. CDR3 sequence (DNA): TGTGCCAGCAGGGGGTGGGACTATGGCTACACCTTC. Translating gives CASRGWDYGYTF.

This sequence joins TRBV28 and TRBJ2-1; 7 bases align to TRBD2. In germline, CDR1 is MDHEN, CDR2 SYDVKM. V lost 5 bases and J lost 9; bases outside the gene matches: 13. The CDR3 totals 15 residues. The CDR3 DNA is TGTGCCAGCAGTCAGTGGGGCGGGAGAAGGGGTGAGCAGTTCTTC. Translating it yields CASSQWGGRRGEQFF.

The rearrangement uses TRBV28 and TRBJ2-3, with D uncertain. V dropped 1 base and J dropped 1 base, with 6 bases sitting between them. This CDR3 has 14 residues. Looked up from germline, CDR1 is MDHEN and CDR2 is SYDVKM. The CDR3 DNA is TGTGCCAGCAGTTTATCCCCGCGCACAGATACGCAGTATTTT. It is translated as CASSLSPRTDTQYF.

The rearrangement links TRBV5-4 to TRBJ2-5; 10 bases align to TRBD1. The germline CDR1 and CDR2 sequences are SGHNT and YYREEE (reference sequence). Trimming cost V 3 bases and J 3 bases; bases outside gene matches: 8. The CDR3 contains 16 residues. Here the CDR3 DNA reads TGTGCCAGCAGCTGGACGGCCGGGACAGGGGAAGAGACCCAGTACTTC. Translated: CASSWTAGTGEETQYF.

The V and J genes are TRBV2 and TRBJ2-7; 12 bases are a match to TRBD2. The CDR3 is 14 amino acids. Germline V CDR1 and CDR2: SNHLY, FYNNEI. The J segment lost 6 bases and the V segment lost 5 bases, leaving 5 bases of the junction unmatched. CDR3 bases: TGTGCCAGCAGTAGACTAGCGGGAGCCGGCGAGCAGTACTTC. It is translated as CASSRLAGAGEQYF.

The rearrangement uses TRBV7-8 and TRBJ1-3; 7 positions match TRBD1. Germline V gives CDR1 SGHVS, CDR2 FQNEAQ. CDR3 size: 15 residues. Unmatched junction bases numbered 2, after V lost 3 bases and J lost 0 bases. The CDR3 loop reads CASSFDRASGNTIYF. The DNA of the CDR3 is TGTGCCAGCAGCTTTGACAGGGCCTCTGGAAACACCATATATTTT.

The V call is TRBV14, the J call TRBJ2-2; possible D gene TRBD2, 7 bases. The ends were cut back, 8 bases at V and 6 bases at J, with 19 bases in the middle. The CDR3 contains 15 residues. Germline V gene data show CDR1 as SGHDN and CDR2 as FVKESK. CDR3 DNA sequence: TGTGCCAGCTCCCCGGGCGGGGGCCGGCCCGGGGAGCTGTTTTTT. It specifies CASSPGGGRPGELFF.

The J gene is TRBJ2-2, the V gene TRBV14, with D unresolved. The CDR3 totals 16 residues. With 4 bases removed from V and 2 bases from J, the gap between germline ends came to 14 bases. The V gene's germline CDR1 is SGHDN and CDR2 FVKESK. The CDR3 region has the DNA TGTGCCAGCAGCCCGTGGGTCGCAGCCAACACCGGGGAGCTGTTTTTT. As protein: CASSPWVAANTGELFF.